The rows below give T cell receptor beta chains drawn from one sample of a study of T-cell memory formation after mild COVID-19. In TCRdb, the 5' RACE reads were re-called with MiXCR into one record per CDR3 protein. The data hold more than 400,000 distinct CDR3 sequences, with approximately 18% observed a single time. The sample was PBMCs or a T cell subset sorted from them (not recorded which). These receptors originate from an adult woman who had mild COVID-19 (a few samples of this study predate the infection). Cell type and time point are not known. Both conserved end residues are trimmed from each CDR3. A D gene is named only where the DNA matches it firmly.

D	V	J	CDR3
.	TRBV5-5	TRBJ2-7	ASSLAPGTYYEQY
.	TRBV5-1	TRBJ2-5	ASSSEGWETQY
.	TRBV20-1	TRBJ2-3	SARDPFLVRTDTQY
TRBD2	TRBV7-9	TRBJ2-7	ASTPGLAKYEQY
TRBD2	TRBV7-2	TRBJ2-3	ASSLVWLAGDPDTQY
.	TRBV6-1	TRBJ1-5	ASSAADRRSNQPQH
TRBD2	TRBV5-1	TRBJ2-5	ASSTSGGVQETQY
.	TRBV2	TRBJ2-7	ASSESPSPPYEQY
.	TRBV7-9	TRBJ2-7	ASSLTHEQY
TRBD1	TRBV7-2	TRBJ2-3	ASSSGTGTDTQY
.	TRBV29-1	TRBJ2-3	SVDGGDARTDTQY
.	TRBV24-1	TRBJ2-1	ATSDPSWGGGNEQF
.	TRBV7-3	TRBJ1-1	ASIGSNTEAF
TRBD2	TRBV12-3/TRBV12-4	TRBJ2-1	ASSSPRSSGGYNEQF
.	TRBV12-3/TRBV12-4	TRBJ1-2	ASSSEAGGYT
.	TRBV4-1	TRBJ2-5	ASSQDRGLETQY
TRBD2	TRBV20-1	TRBJ2-1	SARTSGRNNEQF
.	TRBV7-9	TRBJ2-7	ASGSFKEGYEQY
.	TRBV12-3/TRBV12-4	TRBJ1-5	ASSLVTDQPQH
TRBD2	TRBV7-9	TRBJ2-7	ASSPDGKRGGYEQY
.	TRBV10-3	TRBJ2-7	AISQQGSYEQY
.	TRBV18	TRBJ1-6	ASSSRGSYNSPLH
TRBD1	TRBV30	TRBJ2-5	AWDNTGGSQY
.	TRBV9	TRBJ2-1	ASSPDQRNYNEQF
.	TRBV5-1	TRBJ2-7	ASSTGVQQY
TRBD1	TRBV7-9	TRBJ1-2	ASSPSTGMGYT
.	TRBV15	TRBJ2-2	ATSSIRGATGELF
.	TRBV12-3/TRBV12-4	TRBJ2-4	ASSPWSGGDIQY
.	TRBV5-6	TRBJ2-6	ASSAGRPQTGANVLT
TRBD1	TRBV10-3	TRBJ2-1	AISESEYGQGGNNEQF
.	TRBV29-1	TRBJ1-4	SVEDPQGHEKLF
.	TRBV6-5	TRBJ1-6	ASSYSRTLSSSPLH
.	TRBV6-5	TRBJ1-5	ASSTGFGNQPQH
TRBD1	TRBV6-1	TRBJ1-1	ASSVGRQGWNTEAF
.	TRBV4-3	TRBJ1-5	ASSQKLGGNQPQH
TRBD1	TRBV5-1	TRBJ1-1	ASSLAGTGNEAF
TRBD2	TRBV14	TRBJ2-5	ASSQDGLAGGKTQY
TRBD1	TRBV12-3/TRBV12-4	TRBJ2-3	ASSLGQGGVDTQY
.	TRBV7-9	TRBJ2-2	ASSGGQNTGELF
TRBD1	TRBV28	TRBJ1-4	ASSPQDRDNEKLF
TRBD1	TRBV4-1	TRBJ1-6	ASSKTGTGGNSPLH
.	TRBV7-6	TRBJ1-3	ASSIGSGGRGNTIY
.	TRBV2	TRBJ1-1	ASSERRPMNTEAF
.	TRBV6-2/TRBV6-3	TRBJ2-2	ASVESGGELF
TRBD2	TRBV5-1	TRBJ2-5	ASGAGGSEETQY
TRBD2	TRBV5-8	TRBJ2-3	ASSLGLAGGGTDTQY
.	TRBV4-1	TRBJ2-5	ASSQVATSQETQY
.	TRBV6-5	TRBJ2-6	ASTYRGSGANVLT
TRBD2	TRBV18	TRBJ2-1	ASSPQNGLAGYNEQF
.	TRBV7-2	TRBJ1-2	ASSLDPGGSYGYT
TRBD2	TRBV7-6	TRBJ2-3	ASSPRGGLEDTQY